The present entry profiles one T cell receptor (beta chain) with its context. Antigen specificity is unknown. This sample stems from a study of cytomegalovirus exposure and HLA in healthy donors. Study findings and constraints: A highly shared variant cluster was judged a likely technical artifact. When a later analysis compared HLA-associated TCR beta chains with equally common others, the HLA-associated chains turned out to be more clonally expanded and to have lower generation probabilities. Follow-up analysis found HLA locus-dependent TCR association rates, highest for DRB1 and lowest for HLA-C. Immune exposure data for these donors was limited to CMV serostatus.

Primers for the PCR totalled 60 Vbeta and 13 Jbeta. Profiled with immunoSEQ multiplex PCR; TCRdb holds only in-frame clones, not every one. The data contain 130,000 or so clones, more than 65% of them singletons. The clonotype was recovered from a male donor in good health and CMV-seropositive. The sample consisted of PBMCs.

Here the CDR3 reads CASSAGTATYEQYF. The CDR3 DNA is TGTGCCAGCAGCGCCGGGACAGCAACCTACGAGCAGTACTTC. The chain carries TRBV9 and TRBJ2-7; 7 bases line up with TRBD1. The CDR3 loop spans 14 amino acids. J was trimmed by 2 bases and V by 3 bases; bases with no gene match: 5. Germline assignment: CDR1 SGDLS and CDR2 YYNGEE.